The T cell receptor beta chain described here comes from a study of blood T cell repertoires in COVID-19. Turning to the study itself: PBMCs, B-cell-depleted T cells, or T cells were the source of the cDNA or gDNA that made up the material.

The assay was immunoSEQ multiplex PCR, and TCRdb's table has in-frame clones only and misses some. The repertoire holds some 150,000 clones, with roughly nine tenths as singletons. The trim removed 4 bases at V and 5 bases at J, leaving 3 bases unmatched. The CDR3 is 15 amino acids. The germline gives CDR1 SEHNR, CDR2 FQNEAQ (reference sequence). The rearrangement joins TRBV7-9 to TRBJ1-5; TRBD1 agrees at 12 bases. The clonotype originates from a human donor with acute COVID-19. The donor label of this sample is uncertain. Sequenced material: PBMCs or T cells enriched from blood (not recorded which). CDR3 sequence: CASSSGQGAYQPQHF. The CDR3 nucleotides are TGTGCCAGCAGCTCGGGACAGGGGGCTTATCAGCCCCAGCATTTT. Supplemented by reference TRBV7-9 and TRBJ1-5, the full variable domain reads DTGVSQNPRHKITKRGQNVTFRCDPISEHNRLYWYRQTLGQGPEFLTYFQNEAQLEKSRLLSDRFSAERPKGSFSTLEIQRTEQGDSAMYLCASSSGQGAYQPQHFGDGTRLSIL.